These T cell receptor beta chains were read from a single sample in a study of shared clonotypes between healthy human individuals. The table came from immunoSEQ multiplex PCR; TCRdb's copy has only in-frame clones and leaves some out. The table has approximately 1.1 million clones, 75% to 80% seen once. Sequencing used memory CD4+ T cells from PBMCs. Receptors were obtained from a man aged 18-30 years in good health. Some clones in this sample may be carry-over from other donors' samples. CDR3s leave out the opening cysteine and the closing phenylalanine or tryptophan.

TRBV7-2 | ASTSSGRATDTQY
TRBV19 | ASSLPAGRVDTQY
TRBV4-2 | ASSSQGANSPLH
TRBV27 | ASSLRPTGKGNEQF
TRBV6-1 | ASSQMGARTEAF
TRBV13 | ASTIIGAYEQY
TRBV9 | ASSVVGTTYNEQF
TRBV5-4 | ASSLQGIGTGELF
TRBV27 | ASSLGVAGAPYEQY
TRBV7-2 | ASSFGLAGYEQY
TRBV5-1 | ASSLVAAGTSRHEQY
TRBV28 | ASSDRYNEQF
TRBV27 | ASSRTPRQGDSGNTIY
TRBV6-5 | ASIPGGPIAEAF
TRBV5-1 | ASSLALTTNEKLF
TRBV28 | ASSLGIAASTDTQY
TRBV30 | AWSESSRTDTQY
TRBV30 | AWRGLAGANTGELF
TRBV5-1 | ASSASGTNTEAF
TRBV18 | ASGEQGFTGELF
TRBV7-6 | ASSLVQETQY
TRBV30 | AWSVRGLFRDSNGGEQF
TRBV19 | ASSIFSGNQPQH
TRBV27 | ASSLRTGDTSYEQY
TRBV4-2 | ASSQLADYYEQY
TRBV29-1 | SVVGENTGELF
TRBV11-2 | ASSSLRGRSYEQY
TRBV5-1 | ASSLPISEFAYNEQF
TRBV18 | ASSPNPEDGYT
TRBV6-6 | ASSYGGSNQPQH
TRBV5-8 | ASSFRQGGTDTQY
TRBV19 | ASSIFAGANLGETQY
TRBV28 | ASSSPLDRERNQPQH
TRBV9 | ASSTRDSYEQY
TRBV29-1 | SDTSGTKLGPF
TRBV6-5 | ASSGPNTGELF
TRBV28 | ASSFAQRWTEAF
TRBV7-8 | ASSDRMNTEAF
TRBV29-1 | SVEVGKGSSREQY
TRBV7-8 | ASTLGASNYGYT
TRBV11-2 | ASSLAPWGTRGLEQY
TRBV7-9 | ASSFPGVNGYT